Each of the 15 T cell receptor beta chains below was sequenced from the same sample in a study of cytotoxic CD8 clonotypes in ibrutinib-treated CLL. The data were produced by immunoSEQ multiplex PCR, yet TCRdb's version contains in-frame clones alone and is incomplete. The sample yields about 140,000 clones, around 77% seen once. The sequencing used PBMCs, collected after 12 months of ibrutinib treatment. The receptors shown here come from a human donor with chronic lymphocytic leukemia.

This chain's CDR3 is CASSEALRGSGELFF. CDR3 coding DNA: TGTGCCAGCAGTGAAGCGCTTCGGGGTAGTGGGGAGCTGTTTTTT. The rearrangement uses TRBV6-1 and TRBJ2-2; D is possibly TRBD2 (5 bases). Germline V gene lookup returns CDR1 MNHNS and CDR2 SASEGT. This CDR3 contains 15 residues. V gave up 0 bases and J gave up 8 bases, with 13 bases separating them.

The chain couples TRBV7-6 to TRBJ2-7, with TRBD2 matching 10 bases. The CDR3 has 15 amino acids. Germline V lookup: CDR1 SGHVS, CDR2 FNYEAQ. V lost 5 bases, J lost 8 bases, and 12 bases stayed unmatched. The CDR3 nucleotides are TGTGCCAGCAGCCCCCTAGCGGGAGCTGAGTTAAAGCAGTACTTC. Translated, it gives CASSPLAGAELKQYF.

The table lists this clone with a few counts. V and J are TRBV28 and TRBJ2-7; D might be TRBD1 (5 bases). Trimming took 5 bases from V and 0 from J, leaving 8 bases between them. The CDR3 extends over 13 amino acids. Germline V gives CDR1 MDHEN, CDR2 SYDVKM. CDR3: CASSLGHSYEQYF. The CDR3 nucleotides read TGTGCCAGCAGTCTTGGACACTCCTACGAGCAGTACTTC.

The V and J genes are TRBV28 and TRBJ1-1; TRBD1 agrees at 7 bases. V lost 5 bases, J lost 5 bases, and 8 bases stayed unmatched. This CDR3 comprises 14 residues. Germline V lookup: CDR1 MDHEN, CDR2 SYDVKM. CDR3 residues: CASSRQTRGTEAFF. CDR3 bases: TGTGCCAGCAGTAGACAGACCAGGGGGACTGAAGCTTTCTTT. The whole variable domain, filled in from reference TRBV28 and TRBJ1-1, reads DVKVTQSSRYLVKRTGEKVFLECVQDMDHENMFWYRQDPGLGLRLIYFSYDVKMKEKGDIPEGYSVSREKKERFSLILESASTNQTSMYLCASSRQTRGTEAFFGQGTRLTVV.

In regard to this clone: Other DNA sequences in the sample encode the same CDR3. The chain couples TRBV30 to TRBJ1-1, with D tentatively TRBD1 (5 bases). The CDR3 contains 13 residues. With 4 bases removed from V and 1 base from J, the gap between germline ends came to 10 bases. Germline V CDR1 and CDR2: GTSNPN, SVGIG (reference sequence). The CDR3, as DNA: TGTGCCTGGATCCGGGGCGGGAACACTGAAGCTTTCTTT. Translation gives CAWIRGGNTEAFF. The full variable domain, completed using reference TRBV30 and TRBJ1-1, is SQTIHQWPATLVQPVGSPLSLECTVEGTSNPNLYWYRQAAGRGLQLLFYSVGIGQISSEVPQNLSASRPQDRQFILSSKKLLLSDSGFYLCAWIRGGNTEAFFGQGTRLTVV.

The gene calls are TRBV28 and TRBJ2-6, with D uncertain. The germline gives CDR1 MDHEN, CDR2 SYDVKM. Trimming shortened V by 3 bases and J by 1 base, and 7 bases separated the two germline ends. This CDR3 region has 15 residues. CDR3 loop: CASSFIRSGANVLTF. The CDR3 bases are TGTGCCAGCAGTTTTATCAGGTCTGGGGCCAACGTCCTGACTTTC.

The V and J genes are TRBV28 and TRBJ1-1, with unresolved D. The V end was cut by 2 bases, the J end by 1 base, with 8 bases between. The CDR3 contains 14 residues. The V gene's germline CDR1 is MDHEN and CDR2 SYDVKM. The CDR3 spells CASSLIAGNTEAFF. CDR3 nucleotides: TGTGCCAGCAGTTTAATCGCCGGGAACACTGAAGCTTTCTTT. Variable domain in full (rest from reference TRBV28 and TRBJ1-1): DVKVTQSSRYLVKRTGEKVFLECVQDMDHENMFWYRQDPGLGLRLIYFSYDVKMKEKGDIPEGYSVSREKKERFSLILESASTNQTSMYLCASSLIAGNTEAFFGQGTRLTVV.

The J gene is TRBJ2-7, the V gene TRBV10-3, with 11 bases aligning to TRBD1. The trim removed 6 bases at V and 3 bases at J, leaving 7 bases unmatched. The V gene's germline CDR1 is ENHRY and CDR2 SYGVKD. The CDR3 runs to 15 residues. CDR3 DNA: TGTGCCATCAGGACGGGGACAGGGGGAGGCTACGAGCAGTACTTC. The encoded protein is CAIRTGTGGGYEQYF.

This clone was seen a handful of times. The chain employs TRBV5-1 and TRBJ1-1; the D gene is possibly TRBD1 (5 bases). From germline, CDR1 is SGHRS and CDR2 YFSETQ. The V and J ends lost 1 base and 6 bases respectively, with 16 bases between them. The CDR3 consists of 15 residues. The CDR3 protein is CASSLKIGGYAEAFF. CDR3 nucleotide sequence: TGCGCCAGCAGCTTGAAAATCGGGGGGTACGCTGAAGCTTTCTTT.

The genes are TRBV9 and TRBJ2-6, with 7 bases lining up with TRBD1. Trimming cost V 1 base and J 3 bases; bases outside gene matches: 10. In germline, CDR1 is SGDLS, CDR2 YYNGEE. This CDR3 is 18 amino acids long. The CDR3 region has the DNA TGTGCCAGCAGCGTATCCGGGACAGCCATGAATGGGGCCAACGTCCTGACTTTC. The encoded protein is CASSVSGTAMNGANVLTF.

This clone occurred once. The chain carries TRBV18 and TRBJ2-1; D is perhaps TRBD1 or TRBD2 (6 bases each). CDR3 length: 15 amino acids. Germline CDR1 KGHSH, CDR2 LQKENI. V lost 6 bases, J lost 9 bases, and 21 bases lay in between. CDR3 region: CASSPSRGDGGEQFF. CDR3 in DNA: TGTGCCAGCTCCCCCTCGAGGGGGGACGGCGGTGAGCAGTTCTTC.

The gene calls are TRBV11-3 and TRBJ2-7; D is possibly TRBD2 (6 bases). The V end lost 1 base, the J end lost 6 bases, and 10 bases lay between the germline ends. The CDR3 totals 13 residues. Per the germline V gene, CDR1 is SGHNT and CDR2 is YENEEA. As DNA, the CDR3 is TGTGCCAGCAGCTTAGTTGCGGGAAGCGAGCAGTACTTC. It specifies CASSLVAGSEQYF.

This chain joins TRBV23-1 and TRBJ1-2; D gene uncertain. TRBV23-1 is an open reading frame whose function is uncertain. Trimming left V 0 bases short and J 1 base short, with 15 bases between. CDR3 length equals 17 residues. CDR3 region: CASSQSRPPEGNYGYTF. CDR3 coding DNA: TGCGCCAGCAGTCAATCGAGACCTCCAGAGGGTAACTATGGCTACACCTTC.

The chain couples TRBV15 to TRBJ2-7; D is possibly TRBD2 (6 bases). Germline CDR1 reads LNHNV; CDR2 reads YYDKDF (reference sequence). The CDR3 sequence is 13 residues long. V was shortened by 6 bases and J by 3 bases, with 12 bases between the two germline ends. The CDR3 here is CATSPGLGYEQYF. DNA for the CDR3: TGTGCCACCAGTCCGGGACTGGGCTACGAGCAGTACTTC.

On this clone: The same CDR3 can be traced to other DNA sequences in this sample. This chain links TRBV20-1 with TRBJ2-3; D call uncertain. This CDR3 has 11 residues. Germline CDR1 and CDR2: DFQATT and SNEGSKA (reference sequence). V was clipped by 1 base and J by 6 bases, with 5 bases between them. CDR3 in amino acids: CSARVLDTQYF. The DNA of the CDR3 is TGCAGTGCTAGAGTATTGGATACGCAGTATTTT.